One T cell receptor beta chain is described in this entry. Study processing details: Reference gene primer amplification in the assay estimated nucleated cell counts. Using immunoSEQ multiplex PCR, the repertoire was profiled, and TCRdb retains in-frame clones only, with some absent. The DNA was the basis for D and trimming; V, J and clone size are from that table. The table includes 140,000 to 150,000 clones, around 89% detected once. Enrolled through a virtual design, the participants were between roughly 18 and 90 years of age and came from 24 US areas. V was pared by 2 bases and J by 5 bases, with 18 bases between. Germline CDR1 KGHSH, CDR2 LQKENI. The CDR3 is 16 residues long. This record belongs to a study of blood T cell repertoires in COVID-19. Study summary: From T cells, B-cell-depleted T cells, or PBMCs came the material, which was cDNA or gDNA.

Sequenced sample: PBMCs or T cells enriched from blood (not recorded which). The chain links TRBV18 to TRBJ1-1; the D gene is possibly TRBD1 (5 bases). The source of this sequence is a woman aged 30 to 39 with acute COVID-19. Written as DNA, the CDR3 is TGTGCCAGCTCACCAACCCCACAGGCCATGGGGACTGAAGCTTTCTTT. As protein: CASSPTPQAMGTEAFF.